Listed here is a single T cell receptor (beta chain). Deep-level settings were used for running the assay. Methods used by the authors: Junction-only sequences without quality scores were provided by ImmunoSEQ, so filtering was different. Assay: immunoSEQ multiplex PCR; the TCRdb copy retains only in-frame clones and omits some. That table is the source of V, J and clone size, and D and trimming were worked out from the DNA. The table has more than 900,000 clones, around 82% seen once. The germline V gene has CDR1 SGHTS and CDR2 YDEGEE. The CDR3 is 14 amino acids. The V and J ends lost 0 bases and 4 bases respectively, with 10 bases between them. The data derive from a study of shared clonotypes between healthy human individuals.

This chain joins TRBV5-8 and TRBJ1-1; D is unresolved. This receptor was identified in a man younger than 30 in good health. Some clones in this sample may be carry-over from other donors' samples. Sequencing used memory CD4+ T cells from PBMCs. Subset meaning: CD45RA-negative fraction. CDR3 DNA sequence: TGTGCCAGCAGCTTGGTCCCCGGTGTCACTGAAGCTTTCTTT. Its translation: CASSLVPGVTEAFF.